This TCR beta chain was identified in a study of OX40 agonist ivuxolimab in advanced cancers. Worth noting for this clone: Its antigen is unidentified.

CDR3 size: 14 residues. The ends were cut back, 2 bases at V and 6 bases at J, with 10 bases in the middle. Germline values: CDR1 SGHTA, CDR2 FQGTGA. General study findings and limits: Low normalized T-cell clonal expansion was also seen in some nonresponders.

Repertoires were generated with immunoSEQ multiplex PCR, while TCRdb's copy carries only in-frame clones and drops some. The sample lists 35,000 to 40,000 clones, approximately 82% occurring once. The genes are TRBV7-3 and TRBJ2-2; D is unresolved. This sequence was found in an adult with an advanced solid tumor such as melanoma, head and neck, liver or kidney cancer. The material sequenced was CD4+ or CD8+ T cells sorted from blood, taken in a trial of the OX40 agonist ivuxolimab. The CDR3 sequence is CASSLLRESGELFF. In DNA, the CDR3 is TGTGCCAGCAGCTTATTAAGGGAATCCGGGGAGCTGTTTTTT. The full variable domain, with the rest looked up from reference TRBV7-3 and TRBJ2-2, is GAGVSQTPSNKVTEKGKYVELRCDPISGHTALYWYRQSLGQGPEFLIYFQGTGAADDSGLPNDRFFAVRPEGSVSTLKIQRTERGDSAVYLCASSLLRESGELFFGEGSRLTVL.